Listed below are T cell receptor beta chains from one sample, sequenced in a study of T cell responses to AZD1222 COVID-19 vaccine. Measured with immunoSEQ multiplex PCR; TCRdb has only the in-frame clones, and not every one. The data show 90,000 or so clones, with over 80% seen just once and around 17% held by the top ten. The sequencing here drew on peripheral blood, taken on day 0 of AZD1222 vaccination. These receptors all stem from an adult in good health. The CDR3 runs from the conserved cysteine through the conserved F or W. The D gene is left open where the match is weak. Expanded clones get a size class; other rows say once, few or many, or leave the size out.

.,TRBV2,.,TRBJ1-2,CASISPRSRGYTF,TGTGCCAGCATCTCCCCCCGGTCTCGTGGCTACACCTTC
.,TRBV7-9,once,TRBJ2-7,CASSVREGPYSYEQYF,TGTGCCAGCAGCGTGAGAGAAGGCCCGTACTCCTACGAGCAGTACTTC
.,TRBV5-4,.,TRBJ1-2,CASSLRLMNYGYTF,TGTGCCAGCAGCTTGAGACTCATGAACTATGGCTACACCTTC
TRBD2,TRBV5-6,.,TRBJ2-7,CASSFRTSLGEQYF,TGTGCCAGCAGCTTCAGGACTAGCCTCGGCGAGCAGTACTTC
TRBD2,TRBV19,.,TRBJ2-3,CASTPLGLAASTDTQYF,TGTGCCAGTACCCCCTTGGGACTAGCGGCTAGCACAGATACGCAGTATTTT
TRBD2,TRBV6-5,.,TRBJ2-7,CASSPPGLAGPEQYF,TGTGCCAGCAGCCCCCCGGGACTAGCGGGACCCGAGCAGTACTTC
TRBD1,TRBV19,.,TRBJ2-3,CASSPRTGGSDTQYF,TGTGCCAGTAGTCCCCGGACAGGGGGGTCAGATACGCAGTATTTT
.,TRBV11-3,.,TRBJ2-1,CASSYTSFDEQFF,TGTGCCAGCAGCTACACTAGTTTCGATGAGCAGTTCTTC
.,TRBV23-1,.,TRBJ1-4,CASSQSKIRIGEREKLFF,TGCGCCAGCAGTCAATCGAAAATTAGGATCGGCGAGAGGGAAAAACTGTTTTTT
.,TRBV6-6,.,TRBJ1-2,CASRSRAFNYGYTF,TGTGCCAGCAGGTCCAGGGCATTCAACTATGGCTACACCTTC
TRBD1,TRBV9,.,TRBJ2-5,CASSVVGQEQETQYF,TGTGCCAGCAGCGTAGTGGGACAGGAACAAGAGACCCAGTACTTC
TRBD1,TRBV6-6,.,TRBJ1-2,CASGPRPQGAGYTF,TGTGCCAGCGGCCCGCGCCCGCAGGGGGCTGGCTACACCTTC
TRBD2,TRBV19,.,TRBJ2-1,CASAGGGSLNEQFF,TGTGCCAGTGCCGGCGGCGGGAGTCTCAATGAGCAGTTCTTC
.,TRBV27,.,TRBJ1-2,CASGRTAEYYGYTF,TGTGCCAGCGGGAGAACCGCGGAGTACTATGGCTACACCTTC
TRBD1,TRBV18,.,TRBJ1-1,CASSPGTGETEAFF,TGTGCCAGCTCTCCCGGGACAGGGGAGACTGAAGCTTTCTTT
TRBD1,TRBV5-1,once,TRBJ1-4,CASSRDSGEKLFF,TGCGCCAGCAGCCGGGACAGCGGGGAAAAACTGTTTTTT
.,TRBV6-5,.,TRBJ2-6,CASSPDWAGANVLTF,TGTGCCAGCAGTCCTGACTGGGCCGGGGCCAACGTCCTGACTTTC